This T cell receptor beta chain comes out of a study of T cell repertoires in aging, cancer and after chemotherapy. CDR3 length equals 15 residues. Germline V lookup: CDR1 LNHDA, CDR2 SQIVND (reference sequence). V lost 3 bases, J lost 7 bases, and 16 bases lay in between. TCR beta rearrangements were amplified from peripheral blood genomic DNA. Rearranged V-D-J TRB sequences were amplified with a mixed TRB-A/B primer pool. Using its own MiXCR run on the multiplex PCR reads, TCRdb lists one record per CDR3 protein. The sample has under 15,000 distinct CDR3 sequences; around 29% are singletons. Material for sequencing was blood. The genes are TRBV19 and TRBJ2-1, with D possibly being TRBD1 (6 bases). This receptor was obtained from a human donor in good health. The donor label of this sample is uncertain. CDR3 protein: CASSMKGVVNNEQFF. The DNA for the CDR3 is TGTGCCAGTAGTATGAAGGGGGTGGTAAATAATGAGCAGTTCTTC.